This TCR beta chain is from a study of T cells in localized non-small cell lung cancer. Method: immunoSEQ multiplex PCR; TCRdb's copy keeps in-frame clones and lacks some. The sample has fewer than 95,000 clones, approximately 91% seen once. Findings and limits, study-wide: Compared with tumor, uninvolved adjacent lung displayed greater T cell clonality, ranking highest overall. A median of roughly 52 of the top 100 tumor clones appeared in adjacent lung, which was paired and uninvolved. Those with higher blood T cell density had longer overall survival.

Notes on this clone: Its matching antigen is unknown. One end of the junction varies from germline; a read error may be responsible.

This CDR3 has 12 residues. Germline V gene sequence: CDR1 MGHDK, CDR2 SYGVNS. The sample consisted of PBMCs, taken before any cancer treatment. This TCR was sampled from a woman aged 40-75 years with stage II squamous cell lung carcinoma. This chain joins TRBV25-1 and TRBJ1-1; D is ambiguous. The CDR3 region has the DNA TGTGCCAGCAGTGAGGTTGGCAGGCTTTTCTCCTTT. This translates into CASSEVGRLFSF.